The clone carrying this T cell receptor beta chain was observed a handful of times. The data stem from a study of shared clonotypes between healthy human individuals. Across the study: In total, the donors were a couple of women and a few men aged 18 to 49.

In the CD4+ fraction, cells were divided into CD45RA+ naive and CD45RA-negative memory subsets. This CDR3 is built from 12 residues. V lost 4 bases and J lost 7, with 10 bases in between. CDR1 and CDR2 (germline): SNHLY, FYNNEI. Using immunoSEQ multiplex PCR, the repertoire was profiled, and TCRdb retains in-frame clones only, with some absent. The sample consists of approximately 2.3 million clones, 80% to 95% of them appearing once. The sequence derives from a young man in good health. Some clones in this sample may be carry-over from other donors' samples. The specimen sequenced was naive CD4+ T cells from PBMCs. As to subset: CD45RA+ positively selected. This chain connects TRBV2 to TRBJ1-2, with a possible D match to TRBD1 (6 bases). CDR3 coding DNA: TGTGCCAGCAGTGTTACAGGGTCTGGCTACACCTTC. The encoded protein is CASSVTGSGYTF. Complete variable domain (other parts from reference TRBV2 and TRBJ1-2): EPEVTQTPSHQVTQMGQEVILRCVPISNHLYFYWYRQILGQKVEFLVSFYNNEISEKSEIFDDQFSVERPDGSNFTLKIRSTKLEDSAMYFCASSVTGSGYTFGSGTRLTVV.